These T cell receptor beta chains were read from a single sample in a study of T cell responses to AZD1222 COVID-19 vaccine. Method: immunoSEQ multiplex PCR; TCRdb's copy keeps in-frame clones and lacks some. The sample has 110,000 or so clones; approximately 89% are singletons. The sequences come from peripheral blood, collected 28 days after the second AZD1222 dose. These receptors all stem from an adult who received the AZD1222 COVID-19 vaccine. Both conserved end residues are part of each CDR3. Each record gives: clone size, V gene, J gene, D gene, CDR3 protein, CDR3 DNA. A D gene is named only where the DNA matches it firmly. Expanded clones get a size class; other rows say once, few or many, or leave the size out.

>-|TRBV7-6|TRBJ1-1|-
CASSLWGTQNTEAFF
TGTGCCAGCAGCTTATGGGGGACACAGAACACTGAAGCTTTCTTT
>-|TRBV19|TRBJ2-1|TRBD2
CASSQRVGLAGGRLEQFF
TGTGCCAGTAGTCAACGGGTGGGACTAGCGGGGGGCCGGTTGGAGCAGTTCTTC
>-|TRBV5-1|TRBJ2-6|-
CASSLSGIGANVLTF
TGCGCCAGCAGCTTATCCGGGATCGGGGCCAACGTCCTGACTTTC
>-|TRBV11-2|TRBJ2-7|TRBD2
CASSWGAGEFYEQYF
TGTGCCAGCAGCTGGGGAGCGGGAGAATTCTACGAGCAGTACTTC
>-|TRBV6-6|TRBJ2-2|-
CASSVTGQSNTGELFF
TGTGCCAGCAGTGTCACCGGGCAGTCGAACACCGGGGAGCTGTTTTTT
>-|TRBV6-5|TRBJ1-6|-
CASSSQGSPLHF
TGTGCCAGCAGTTCTCAGGGTTCACCCCTCCACTTT
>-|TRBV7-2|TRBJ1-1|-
CASGGYNTEAFF
TGTGCCAGCGGGGGGTATAACACTGAAGCTTTCTTT
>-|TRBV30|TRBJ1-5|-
CAWRTDSNQPQHF
TGTGCCTGGAGGACAGATAGCAATCAGCCCCAGCATTTT
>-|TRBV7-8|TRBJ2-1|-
CASSLGTPWGNEQFF
TGTGCCAGCAGCTTAGGGACACCTTGGGGTAATGAGCAGTTCTTC
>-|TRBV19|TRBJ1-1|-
CASSIGRVAFF
TGTGCCAGTAGTATTGGCAGGGTAGCTTTCTTT
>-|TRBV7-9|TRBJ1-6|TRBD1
CASSSRQGGNSPLHF
TGTGCCAGCAGCTCTAGACAGGGAGGAAATTCACCCCTCCACTTT
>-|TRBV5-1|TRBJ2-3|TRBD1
CASSLGGQSDTQYF
TGCGCCAGCAGCTTGGGGGGACAGTCCGATACGCAGTATTTT
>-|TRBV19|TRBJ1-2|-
CASTAYEGYTF
TGTGCCAGTACCGCGTATGAGGGCTACACCTTC
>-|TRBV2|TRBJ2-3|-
CASRRGADTDTQYF
TGTGCCAGCAGACGCGGGGCCGACACAGATACGCAGTATTTT
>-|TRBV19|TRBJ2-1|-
CASSISISSYNEQFF
TGTGCCAGTAGTATCTCTATCAGCTCCTACAATGAGCAGTTCTTC
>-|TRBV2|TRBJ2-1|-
CASIRGGASSYNEQFF
TGTGCCAGCATTCGTGGAGGGGCCAGTTCCTACAATGAGCAGTTCTTC
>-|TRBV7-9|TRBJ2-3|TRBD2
CASSLGDGVEREFIDTQYF
TGTGCCAGCAGCTTAGGAGATGGTGTCGAGCGGGAGTTCATAGATACGCAGTATTTT
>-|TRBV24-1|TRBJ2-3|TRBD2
CATSQRGGGDTQYF
TGTGCCACCTCTCAACGGGGGGGCGGAGATACGCAGTATTTT
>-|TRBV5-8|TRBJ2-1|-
CASSPTLYNEQFF
TGTGCCAGCAGCCCGACCCTGTACAATGAGCAGTTCTTC
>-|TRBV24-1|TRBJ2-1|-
CATSDLDSWGQFF
TGTGCCACCAGTGACTTAGACAGTTGGGGACAGTTCTTC
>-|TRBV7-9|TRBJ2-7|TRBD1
CASSRTGKNYEQYF
TGTGCCAGCAGCCGGACAGGGAAGAACTACGAGCAGTACTTC
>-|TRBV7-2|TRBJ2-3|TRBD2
CASSRGLAGPTDTQYF
TGTGCCAGCAGCCGCGGACTAGCGGGGCCCACAGATACGCAGTATTTT
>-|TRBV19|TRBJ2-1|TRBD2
CASSMRGGYNEQFF
TGTGCCAGTAGTATGCGGGGGGGTTACAATGAGCAGTTCTTC
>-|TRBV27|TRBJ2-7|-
CATARTPLREQYF
TGTGCCACCGCGAGAACACCCTTACGGGAGCAGTACTTC
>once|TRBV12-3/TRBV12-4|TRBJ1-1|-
CASSFSRNTEAFF
TGTGCCAGCAGTTTCTCCCGGAACACTGAAGCTTTCTTT
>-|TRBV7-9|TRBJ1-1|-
CASTLGLNTEAFF
TGTGCCAGCACCTTAGGTTTGAACACTGAAGCTTTCTTT
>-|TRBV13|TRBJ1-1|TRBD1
CASSLGAGTGGFAAFF
TGTGCCAGCAGCTTAGGGGCCGGGACAGGGGGATTCGCAGCTTTCTTT
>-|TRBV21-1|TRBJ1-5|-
CASSKGGVEAQPQHF
TGTGCCAGCAGCAAAGGAGGGGTTGAAGCGCAGCCCCAGCATTTT